These 15 T cell receptor beta chains originate from one sample sequenced in a study of T cells in Graves' hyperthyroidism and ophthalmopathy. Researchers amplified the TCR beta CDR3 regions from RNA transcripts. The TCR CDR3 first-round RT-PCR relied on the HTBI primer set. TCRdb re-derived calls from the multiplex PCR reads in MiXCR, one entry per CDR3 protein. Found here are hundreds of thousands of distinct CDR3 sequences, 35% to 55% of them singletons; the top ten hold 6.5% to 9%. What was sequenced was peripheral blood or thyroid tissue (not recorded which). Receptors were obtained from a woman aged 18-29 years with Graves' hyperthyroidism.

The sample holds a few counts of this clonotype. Germline and junction disagree at one end, which may indicate a read error. The chain links TRBV10-3 to TRBJ2-5; 14 nucleotides match TRBD2. The CDR3 length is 16 residues. The germline V gene has CDR1 ENHRY and CDR2 SYGVKD. This CDR3 reads CASSYSGLAGGETQYF. For the CDR3, the DNA is TGTGCCAGCAGTTACTCTGGACTAGCGGGAGGAGAGACCCAGTACTTC.

The chain combines TRBV9 with TRBJ1-4; D not certain. V was shortened by 5 bases and J by 4 bases, with 12 bases between the two germline ends. The CDR3 sequence is 14 residues long. Looked up from germline, CDR1 is SGDLS and CDR2 is YYNGEE. CDR3 bases: TGTGCCAGCAGTCCCCCGTGGGATAATGAAAAACTGTTTTTT. This codes for CASSPPWDNEKLFF.

This clonotype came up a few times. The rearrangement joins TRBV29-1 to TRBJ2-5, with 7 bases fitting TRBD1. Unmatched junction bases numbered 13, after V lost 3 bases and J lost 3 bases. CDR3 length: 16 residues. Germline V gene lookup returns CDR1 SQVTM and CDR2 ANQGSEA. CDR3 region: CSVDWVDRELKETQYF. DNA for the CDR3: TGCAGCGTTGATTGGGTTGACAGGGAGTTAAAAGAGACCCAGTACTTC.

This sequence joins TRBV15 and TRBJ1-6, with 9 bases fitting TRBD1. Germline trimming cut 3 bases from V and 11 bases from J; bases unmatched to any gene: 11. CDR3 length equals 16 residues. CDR1 and CDR2 from the germline V gene are LNHNV and YYDKDF (reference sequence). As DNA, the CDR3 is TGTGCCACCAGCAGTGAAGCTGAGGACAGGGGTACACCCCTCCACTTT. As protein: CATSSEAEDRGTPLHF.

CDR3 protein: CASSHPDRVGGYTF. CDR3 nucleotide sequence: TGTGCCAGCAGCCACCCGGACAGGGTCGGAGGCTACACCTTC. The chain uses TRBV7-9 and TRBJ1-2; 8 bases line up with TRBD1. Trimming at V came to 5 bases and at J to 8 bases, leaving 10 bases not matched to a gene. CDR1 is SEHNR, CDR2 FQNEAQ, per germline (reference sequence). The CDR3 covers 14 residues.

This clonotype was counted between two and nine times. DNA for the CDR3: TGTGCCAGCAGCCGTGACAGGGCTACAGGAAACACCATATATTTT. It yields the protein CASSRDRATGNTIYF. The rearrangement joins TRBV9 to TRBJ1-3, with 7 nucleotides matching TRBD1. Germline-derived CDR1 and CDR2 are SGDLS and YYNGEE. The CDR3 is made up of 15 amino acids. J lost 4 bases, V lost 4 bases, and 8 bases had no gene match.

The chain links TRBV12-1 to TRBJ1-1. TRBV12-1 corresponds to a pseudogene. This CDR3 is built from 14 residues. The CDR3 protein is CASSDPAGNTEAFF. Here the CDR3 DNA reads TGTGCCAGCAGCGACCCCGCGGGGAACACTGAAGCTTTCTTT.

This clonotype was counted many times. The V and J genes are TRBV7-9 and TRBJ1-3; D gene uncertain. V shed 3 bases and J shed 3 bases, with 6 bases lying between them. Germline assignment: CDR1 SEHNR and CDR2 FQNEAQ (reference sequence). The CDR3 has 13 residues. DNA for the CDR3: TGTGCCAGCAGCTTGCGGATTGGAAACACCATATATTTT. Encoded protein: CASSLRIGNTIYF.

This clonotype occurred many times. The V call is TRBV2, the J call TRBJ2-5; 8 bases are a match to TRBD2. Unmatched junction bases numbered 3, after V lost 7 bases and J lost 2 bases. Germline lookup yields CDR1 SNHLY and CDR2 FYNNEI. This CDR3 is built from 13 residues. The CDR3 is CASKREFQETQYF. In nucleotides, the CDR3 is TGTGCCAGCAAGCGGGAGTTTCAAGAGACCCAGTACTTC.

In its sample, this clonotype was seen once. The chain combines TRBV11-2 with TRBJ1-4; D unclear. Deletions cut 9 bases from V and 14 bases from J, with 22 bases between. The CDR3 length is 13 residues. Germline V lookup: CDR1 SGHAT, CDR2 FQNNGV. CDR3 nucleotide sequence: TGTGCCAGAAGGTTAACTTCCGACACTTGGCTGTTTTTT. Amino acid sequence: CARRLTSDTWLFF.

The chain links TRBV2 to TRBJ2-7; 7 positions agree with TRBD1. V dropped 6 bases and J dropped 2; count of bases not matched to a gene: 10. The germline CDR1 and CDR2 sequences are SNHLY and FYNNEI. The CDR3 covers 15 residues. The CDR3 protein is CASSLDRVSPYEQYF. CDR3 DNA: TGTGCCAGCAGCTTAGACAGGGTGAGCCCCTACGAGCAGTACTTC.

This clonotype was seen more than once but under ten times. The V gene is TRBV20-1, the J gene TRBJ2-7; 10 bases are a match to TRBD2. The CDR3 runs to 13 residues. Germline CDR1 is DFQATT and CDR2 is SNEGSKA (reference sequence). The ends lost 4 bases at V and 3 bases at J; junction bases unmatched: 3. CDR3 sequence reads: CSAIRTSGYEQYF. The CDR3 DNA reads as TGCAGTGCTATCAGGACTAGCGGCTACGAGCAGTACTTC.

The chain combines TRBV7-2 with TRBJ2-5; D is uncertain. The DNA end lines up better with TRBJ2-1; the J call may be wrong. The CDR3 contains 13 residues. CDR1 and CDR2 from the germline V gene are SGHTA and FQGNSA. The CDR3 spells CATEDSMYNEQFF. The CDR3, as DNA: TGTGCCACCGAAGACTCTATGTACAATGAGCAGTTCTTC.

The V and J genes are TRBV7-9 and TRBJ1-2; TRBD1 aligns across 10 bases. Per germline, CDR1 SEHNR and CDR2 FQNEAQ (reference sequence). The CDR3 consists of 16 residues. Trimming took 3 bases from V and 5 from J; bases not matched to a gene: 9. The chain's CDR3 is CASSLVGTGAGYGYTF. CDR3 in DNA: TGTGCCAGCAGCTTGGTAGGGACAGGGGCGGGGTATGGCTACACCTTC.

This clonotype was seen more than once but under ten times. V gene TRBV29-1 combines with J gene TRBJ2-7, with TRBD2 identical over 13 bases. Germline V gives CDR1 SQVTM, CDR2 ANQGSEA. V trimming: 5 bases; J trimming: 2 bases; junction bases outside the gene matches: 9. The CDR3 consists of 16 residues. Here the CDR3 reads CSVLGLAGFPPYEQYF. The CDR3 DNA reads as TGCAGCGTTTTGGGACTAGCGGGGTTCCCACCCTACGAGCAGTACTTC.